The 16 T cell receptor beta chains given below trace back to one sample, sequenced in a study of cytomegalovirus exposure and HLA in healthy donors. The primer mix had 60 Vbeta and 13 Jbeta primers. Assay used: immunoSEQ multiplex PCR; TCRdb lists only in-frame clones, some missing. This sample yields around 100,000 clones, of which 67% are seen a single time; roughly 8.3% belongs to the top ten. Sequencing was carried out using PBMCs. Every receptor here comes from a man aged 18 to 30 in good health and CMV-seropositive.

The rearrangement uses TRBV5-6 and TRBJ2-7; D may be TRBD2 (6 bases). The length of the CDR3 is 13 residues. Germline values: CDR1 SGHDT, CDR2 YYEEEE. V was cut by 0 bases and J by 6 bases, with 10 bases left in between. CDR3 amino acids: CASSLAGVGEQYV. Here the CDR3 DNA reads TGTGCCAGCAGCTTGGCGGGGGTGGGCGAGCAGTACGTC.

This clone came up once. The chain links TRBV6-5 to TRBJ2-1; a possible D gene is TRBD2 (6 bases). From germline, CDR1 is MNHEY and CDR2 SVGAGI. V lost 6 bases and J 4 bases, leaving 10 bases between the germline ends. This CDR3 is 13 amino acids long. CDR3: CASRLGLYNEQFF. For the CDR3, the DNA is TGTGCCAGCAGATTAGGACTATACAATGAGCAGTTCTTC.

CDR3 bases: TGTGCCAGCAGTTATGGGGGACACTTAACAGATACGCAGTATTTT. Translating gives CASSYGGHLTDTQYF. The rearrangement links TRBV6-5 to TRBJ2-3, with a weak D call TRBD1 (6 bases). With 3 bases removed from V and 3 bases from J, the gap between germline ends came to 13 bases. This CDR3 contains 15 residues. Germline V CDR1 and CDR2: MNHEY, SVGAGI.

The chain is built from TRBV7-9 and TRBJ1-1; TRBD1 might be the D (5 bases). The CDR3 covers 13 residues. CDR1 and CDR2 from the germline V gene are SEHNR and FQNEAQ (reference sequence). The ends were cut back, 6 bases at V and 6 bases at J, with 14 bases in the middle. The CDR3 sequence is CASSASGYAEAFF. The CDR3 DNA reads as TGTGCCAGCAGTGCTTCAGGGTACGCTGAAGCTTTCTTT. The full variable domain, completed using reference TRBV7-9 and TRBJ1-1, is DTGVSQNPRHKITKRGQNVTFRCDPISEHNRLYWYRQTLGQGPEFLTYFQNEAQLEKSRLLSDRFSAERPKGSFSTLEIQRTEQGDSAMYLCASSASGYAEAFFGQGTRLTVV.

The chain combines TRBV10-1 with TRBJ2-7, with TRBD1 matching over 10 bases. Germline CDR1 reads WNHNN; CDR2 reads SYGVQD (reference sequence). The CDR3 spans 16 residues. J gave up 2 bases and V 0 bases, and 4 bases lay outside the gene matches. The CDR3 spells CASSESPDRGTYEQYF. In DNA, the CDR3 is TGCGCCAGCAGTGAGTCGCCGGACAGGGGGACCTACGAGCAGTACTTC.

The DNA of the CDR3 is TGTGCCAGCACGAAATGGGCCAAACAGGGAATAGCGAACACTGAAGCTTTCTTT. Its protein product is CASTKWAKQGIANTEAFF. The gene calls are TRBV2 and TRBJ1-1; D is perhaps TRBD1 (6 bases). Germline CDR1 SNHLY, CDR2 FYNNEI. Trimming cost V 7 bases and J 1 base, with 25 bases left between them. This CDR3 has 18 residues. The full variable domain, in which reference TRBV2 and TRBJ1-1 provide the parts outside the CDR3, is EPEVTQTPSHQVTQMGQEVILRCVPISNHLYFYWYRQILGQKVEFLVSFYNNEISEKSEIFDDQFSVERPDGSNFTLKIRSTKLEDSAMYFCASTKWAKQGIANTEAFFGQGTRLTVV.

This chain joins TRBV5-1 and TRBJ2-1; 9 bases are a match to TRBD1. Trimming took 4 bases from V and 5 from J; bases not matched to a gene: 4. The CDR3 covers 14 residues. Germline V gene lookup returns CDR1 SGHRS and CDR2 YFSETQ. This CDR3 is CASSGDRGDNEQFF. DNA for the CDR3: TGCGCCAGCAGCGGCGACAGGGGGGACAATGAGCAGTTCTTC. The variable domain in full, with the rest retrieved from reference TRBV5-1 and TRBJ2-1, is KAGVTQTPRYLIKTRGQQVTLSCSPISGHRSVSWYQQTPGQGLQFLFEYFSETQRNKGNFPGRFSGRQFSNSRSEMNVSTLELGDSALYLCASSGDRGDNEQFFGPGTRLTVL.

The chain recombines TRBV5-1 with TRBJ2-3; maybe TRBD2 (7 bases). The germline V and J ends were trimmed by 1 base and 4 bases, with 16 bases remaining between them. The CDR3 sequence is 16 residues long. The germline V gene has CDR1 SGHRS and CDR2 YFSETQ. This chain's CDR3 is CASSLSGGGAPDTQYF. The CDR3 DNA reads as TGCGCCAGCAGCTTGTCGGGTGGGGGGGCACCAGATACGCAGTATTTT.

This clone was seen more than once but under ten times. The same CDR3 can be traced to other DNA sequences in this sample. V gene TRBV11-2 combines with J gene TRBJ2-5; D gene ambiguous. Per germline, CDR1 SGHAT and CDR2 FQNNGV. The CDR3 has 12 residues. The ends were cut back, 2 bases at V and 5 bases at J, with 6 bases in the middle. In nucleotides, the CDR3 is TGTGCCAGCAGCTTAAATGAGGAGACCCAGTACTTC. Its protein is CASSLNEETQYF.

This chain joins TRBV6-5 and TRBJ1-5; 10 bases are shared with TRBD1. The V segment lost 5 bases and the J segment 6 bases; nucleotides outside the gene matches: 4. Germline CDR1 MNHEY, CDR2 SVGAGI. The CDR3 has 14 residues. Here the CDR3 reads CASSGTGEAQPQHF. For the CDR3, the DNA is TGTGCCAGCAGTGGGACAGGGGAGGCTCAGCCCCAGCATTTT.

V gene TRBV6-1 combines with J gene TRBJ2-1, with TRBD2 matching 11 bases. The CDR3 length is 14 residues. The germline gives CDR1 MNHNS, CDR2 SASEGT. V trimming: 6 bases; J trimming: 5 bases; junction bases outside the gene matches: 3. The CDR3 sequence is CASRGTSGNNEQFF. The CDR3 DNA reads TGTGCCAGCAGGGGGACTAGCGGAAACAATGAGCAGTTCTTC.

This clone turned up a few times. The gene calls are TRBV15 and TRBJ1-1; D call uncertain. Germline V gene data show CDR1 as LNHNV and CDR2 as YYDKDF (reference sequence). There are 13 residues in the CDR3. V was trimmed by 0 bases and J by 11 bases, leaving 13 bases between them. CDR3 in amino acids: CATSRDRGRVAFF. In DNA form, the CDR3 reads TGTGCCACCAGCAGAGATCGCGGGAGGGTCGCTTTCTTT.

The gene calls are TRBV5-1 and TRBJ1-1, with D possibly matching TRBD1 (6 bases). Germline V lookup: CDR1 SGHRS, CDR2 YFSETQ. Trimming removed 4 bases at V and 2 bases at J, with 12 bases between. There are 14 residues in the CDR3. The DNA for the CDR3 is TGCGCCAGCAGCACGCAACAGGGAAACACTGAAGCTTTCTTT. Encoded protein: CASSTQQGNTEAFF.

This clone showed up just a few times. The chain combines TRBV28 with TRBJ2-7; 9 bases map to TRBD1. V gave up 5 bases and J gave up 0 bases; unmatched junction bases: 2. Germline CDR1 MDHEN, CDR2 SYDVKM. The length of the CDR3 is 14 residues. This chain's CDR3 is CASSTQGASYEQYF. Written as DNA, the CDR3 is TGTGCCAGCAGTACACAGGGGGCCTCCTACGAGCAGTACTTC.

The rearrangement joins TRBV28 to TRBJ1-1, with TRBD1 as a possible D gene (6 bases). Trimming removed 6 bases from V and 7 bases from J, with 21 bases in between. CDR1 and CDR2 (germline): MDHEN, SYDVKM. CDR3 length equals 15 residues. The CDR3 loop reads CASSPSGVGGDEAFF. CDR3 DNA sequence: TGTGCCAGCAGCCCGTCAGGGGTAGGGGGTGATGAAGCTTTCTTT.

J is TRBJ1-2 and V is TRBV5-4; 9 bases align to TRBD1. The ends lost 5 bases at V and 9 bases at J; junction bases unmatched: 11. The CDR3 is made up of 14 amino acids. Germline V lookup: CDR1 SGHNT, CDR2 YYREEE (reference sequence). As DNA, the CDR3 is TGTGCCAGCAGTTCCGGGACAGGGACGTATAGCTACACCTTC. Its translation: CASSSGTGTYSYTF.